The 24 T cell receptor beta chains in this list originate from one sample, sequenced in a study of cytomegalovirus exposure and HLA in healthy donors. Researchers ran the PCR with 60 Vbeta and 13 Jbeta primers. Profiled with immunoSEQ multiplex PCR; TCRdb holds only in-frame clones, not every one. Of about 210,000 clones in the sample, around 83% were seen once. The source material was PBMCs. These receptor sequences come from a woman aged 45 to 65 in good health and CMV-seropositive.

This clone has a single count. The chain couples TRBV11-2 to TRBJ1-6, with TRBD1 identical over 7 bases. Germline V gene sequence: CDR1 SGHAT, CDR2 FQNNGV. This CDR3 contains 14 residues. Trimming cost V 4 bases and J 10 bases; bases outside gene matches: 7. The CDR3 here is CASSYPTGYSPLHF. CDR3 bases: TGTGCCAGCAGCTACCCGACAGGGTACTCACCCCTCCACTTT.

J is TRBJ1-1 and V is TRBV10-3, with D possibly TRBD1 on 6 matching bases. Trimming removed 0 bases at V and 1 base at J, with 9 bases between. Germline CDR1 ENHRY, CDR2 SYGVKD. The CDR3 loop spans 15 amino acids. DNA for the CDR3: TGTGCCATCAGTGAGTCGGGGGCGAGGAACACTGAAGCTTTCTTT. As protein: CAISESGARNTEAFF.

CDR3 DNA sequence: TGCGCCAGTCCGGGACAGAGTTATAGCAATCAGCCCCAGCATTTT. It translates to CASPGQSYSNQPQHF. This chain links TRBV10-1 with TRBJ1-5; 7 bases agree with TRBD1. The germline V gene encodes CDR1 WNHNN and CDR2 SYGVQD (reference sequence). CDR3 length: 15 residues. J lost 0 bases, V lost 9 bases, and 8 bases had no gene match.

The chain is built from TRBV6-5 and TRBJ2-2; 7 bases align to TRBD1. The CDR3 totals 15 residues. The V and J ends lost 5 bases and 3 bases, in that order; junction bases with no gene match: 6. The germline gives CDR1 MNHEY, CDR2 SVGAGI. The CDR3 here is CASSVLRGYTGELFF. The CDR3 DNA sequence: TGTGCCAGCAGTGTTCTCAGGGGGTACACCGGGGAGCTGTTTTTT.

The rearrangement uses TRBV7-9 and TRBJ1-2; 7 nucleotides align to TRBD1. The junction had 17 bases not matched to a gene; V was cut back by 8 bases and J by 8 bases. Germline CDR1 reads SEHNR; CDR2 reads FQNEAQ (reference sequence). The CDR3 has 15 amino acids. The CDR3 sequence: CASPKPGQRLGGYTF. The CDR3 bases are TGTGCCAGCCCCAAACCGGGACAGCGACTAGGGGGCTACACCTTC.

The chain is built from TRBV7-2 and TRBJ1-5; weak D call: TRBD1 (5 bases). Germline V gene lookup returns CDR1 SGHTA and CDR2 FQGNSA. V was cut by 2 bases and J by 1 base, with 12 bases left in between. This CDR3 has 16 residues. CDR3 sequence reads: CASSLHGGGSNQPQHF. The CDR3 DNA reads TGTGCCAGCAGCTTACACGGGGGAGGGAGCAATCAGCCCCAGCATTTT.

This clone was picked up a small number of times. The chain recombines TRBV19 with TRBJ1-5, with D perhaps matching TRBD1 (5 bases). The V gene's germline CDR1 is LNHDA and CDR2 SQIVND (reference sequence). Trimming removed 3 bases at V and 4 bases at J, with 13 bases between. This CDR3 has 15 residues. In DNA, the CDR3 is TGTGCCAGTAGTATCCGGCAGGGCGTGAATCAGCCCCAGCATTTT. Translating gives CASSIRQGVNQPQHF.

The chain couples TRBV6-6 to TRBJ2-5, with TRBD1 identical over 7 bases. Looked up from germline, CDR1 is MNHNY and CDR2 is SVGAGI (reference sequence). The CDR3 consists of 15 residues. V was pared by 5 bases and J by 1 base, with 7 bases of the junction left unmatched. CDR3 bases: TGTGCCAGCAGTGAGGGACAGTGGGTCCAAGAGACCCAGTACTTC. This translates into CASSEGQWVQETQYF.

The rearrangement uses TRBV5-4 and TRBJ2-3, with 9 bases matching TRBD1. The germline CDR1 and CDR2 sequences are SGHNT and YYREEE (reference sequence). The V segment lost 4 bases and the J segment 5 bases; nucleotides outside the gene matches: 8. The CDR3 loop spans 15 amino acids. The CDR3 spells CASSPGQGRVDTQYF. In nucleotides, the CDR3 is TGTGCCAGCAGCCCCGGACAGGGGAGGGTAGATACGCAGTATTTT.

About this clone itself: Because the CDR3's place on the DNA is in doubt, the DNA is left out and the CDR3 is given as listed by TCRdb. The chain carries TRBV21-1 and TRBJ2-5; the table's D call of TRBD2 was not tested on the DNA. TRBV21-1 is annotated as a pseudogene. The CDR3 extends over 18 residues, inclusive of both ends. The CDR3 protein is CASTKRGDPVLRGETQYF.

This chain joins TRBV5-1 and TRBJ2-5, with 12 bases identical to TRBD2. This CDR3 spans 17 amino acids. CDR1 SGHRS and CDR2 YFSETQ come from the germline V gene. V was clipped by 4 bases and J by 6 bases; unmatched bases: 13. The CDR3 loop is CASSPQSTSGGWKTQYF. The CDR3 nucleotides read TGCGCCAGCAGCCCTCAATCGACTAGCGGGGGTTGGAAGACCCAGTACTTC.

The chain is built from TRBV6-1 and TRBJ2-7; D remains unclear. V was cut by 6 bases and J by 3 bases, with 6 bases left in between. CDR3 length equals 11 residues. Germline V CDR1 and CDR2: MNHNS, SASEGT. The CDR3 DNA sequence: TGTGCCAGCAGAGAGAACTACGAGCAGTACTTC. It is translated as CASRENYEQYF.

The V and J genes are TRBV6-4 and TRBJ2-7; tentative D call: TRBD1 (5 bases). This CDR3 comprises 15 residues. Trimming stripped 7 bases from V and 3 bases from J, with 19 bases between. Germline V gives CDR1 MRHNA, CDR2 SNTAGT. CDR3 nucleotide sequence: TGTGCCAGCAACAAAACTACACGACAGCGCTACGAGCAGTACTTC. Amino acids: CASNKTTRQRYEQYF.

This sequence joins TRBV4-1 and TRBJ2-3, with a possible D match to TRBD1 (6 bases). The ends were cut back, 3 bases at V and 6 bases at J, with 13 bases in the middle. This CDR3 is built from 14 residues. Germline loops: CDR1 MGHRA, CDR2 YSYEKL. CDR3 loop: CASSQRQAEDTQYF. CDR3 bases: TGCGCCAGCAGCCAGAGACAGGCCGAGGATACGCAGTATTTT.

This clone showed up just once. The J gene is TRBJ2-7, the V gene TRBV23-1; 9 bases match TRBD1. TRBV23-1 is given ORF status, its function remaining uncertain. With 0 bases clipped from V and 4 bases from J, the junction kept 10 bases outside the gene matches. This CDR3 is built from 17 residues. The CDR3 DNA reads as TGCGCCAGCAGTCAATCGAGTGATAGGACAGGGGATTACGAGCAGTACTTC. The encoded protein is CASSQSSDRTGDYEQYF.

This clone is a singleton in its sample. This chain links TRBV7-9 with TRBJ2-1; 8 positions match TRBD1. Germline CDR1 and CDR2: SEHNR and FQNEAQ (reference sequence). The CDR3 runs to 15 residues. Unmatched junction bases numbered 10, after V lost 11 bases and J lost 1 base. The CDR3 sequence is CACPSDRASYNEQFF. CDR3 sequence (DNA): TGTGCCTGCCCCTCGGACAGGGCTTCCTACAATGAGCAGTTCTTC.

The gene calls are TRBV29-1 and TRBJ2-1; the match to TRBD1 covers 11 bases. This CDR3 is built from 13 residues. Looked up from germline, CDR1 is SQVTM and CDR2 is ANQGSEA. J gave up 7 bases and V 5 bases, and 4 bases lay outside the gene matches. The CDR3 protein is CSVCRDRGNEQFF. The DNA for the CDR3 is TGCAGCGTTTGCCGGGACAGGGGGAATGAGCAGTTCTTC.

V is TRBV19 and J is TRBJ2-2; 8 positions agree with TRBD1. This CDR3 spans 17 amino acids. In germline, CDR1 is LNHDA, CDR2 SQIVND (reference sequence). V dropped 3 bases and J dropped 4; count of bases not matched to a gene: 10. The CDR3 loop is CASSMTRGPRGTGELFF. The CDR3 nucleotides are TGTGCCAGTAGTATGACCAGGGGGCCGAGGGGCACCGGGGAGCTGTTTTTT.

This chain joins TRBV30 and TRBJ2-3; TRBD1 is a possible D gene (6 bases). The ends were cut back, 4 bases at V and 3 bases at J, with 14 bases in the middle. This CDR3 is built from 14 residues. CDR1 GTSNPN and CDR2 SVGIG come from the germline V gene (reference sequence). The CDR3 spells CAWNPGQGTDTQYF. The CDR3 DNA sequence: TGTGCCTGGAACCCGGGGCAGGGGACAGATACGCAGTATTTT. The whole variable domain, remainder taken from reference TRBV30 and TRBJ2-3, is SQTIHQWPATLVQPVGSPLSLECTVEGTSNPNLYWYRQAAGRGLQLLFYSVGIGQISSEVPQNLSASRPQDRQFILSSKKLLLSDSGFYLCAWNPGQGTDTQYFGPGTRLTVL.

CDR3 sequence: CASSARTGGSNQPQHF. In DNA form, the CDR3 reads TGTGCCAGCAGTGCCAGGACAGGGGGGAGCAATCAGCCCCAGCATTTT. V usage is TRBV25-1 and J usage is TRBJ1-5, with TRBD1 identical over 10 bases. With 4 bases clipped from V and 1 base from J, the junction kept 4 bases outside the gene matches. The CDR3 is made up of 16 amino acids. Germline-derived CDR1 and CDR2 are MGHDK and SYGVNS.

J is TRBJ2-7 and V is TRBV6-6; maybe TRBD1 (6 bases). The length of the CDR3 is 14 residues. Trimming left V 2 bases short and J 1 base short, with 9 bases between. Germline lookup yields CDR1 MNHNY and CDR2 SVGAGI (reference sequence). CDR3 DNA: TGTGCCAGCAGTTACGTCAGGGGATCCTACGAGCAGTACTTC. This gives the protein CASSYVRGSYEQYF.

J is TRBJ1-1 and V is TRBV5-1, with TRBD1 identical over 9 bases. The V segment lost 5 bases and the J segment 1 base; nucleotides outside the gene matches: 9. The CDR3 spans 16 residues. The V gene's germline CDR1 is SGHRS and CDR2 YFSETQ. The CDR3 DNA follows: TGCGCCAGCAGTTTGCCCGGGACAGGGAGGAACACTGAAGCTTTCTTT. It codes for CASSLPGTGRNTEAFF.

The CDR3 is CASRLTGGSGGYTF. CDR3 DNA: TGTGCCAGCAGGCTGACAGGGGGCTCGGGTGGCTACACCTTC. This chain uses TRBV28 with TRBJ1-2; TRBD1 matches at 10 bases. V shed 6 bases and J 7 bases; nucleotides not matched to a gene: 8. This CDR3 comprises 14 residues. Germline CDR1 reads MDHEN; CDR2 reads SYDVKM.

The chain couples TRBV28 to TRBJ1-5, with TRBD1 as a possible D gene (6 bases). The germline gives CDR1 MDHEN, CDR2 SYDVKM. Trimming pared 7 bases from V and 3 bases from J, leaving 10 bases between. The CDR3 has 13 residues. CDR3 in amino acids: CASTRDNNQPQHF. The CDR3 DNA follows: TGTGCCAGCACTCGGGACAACAATCAGCCCCAGCATTTT.